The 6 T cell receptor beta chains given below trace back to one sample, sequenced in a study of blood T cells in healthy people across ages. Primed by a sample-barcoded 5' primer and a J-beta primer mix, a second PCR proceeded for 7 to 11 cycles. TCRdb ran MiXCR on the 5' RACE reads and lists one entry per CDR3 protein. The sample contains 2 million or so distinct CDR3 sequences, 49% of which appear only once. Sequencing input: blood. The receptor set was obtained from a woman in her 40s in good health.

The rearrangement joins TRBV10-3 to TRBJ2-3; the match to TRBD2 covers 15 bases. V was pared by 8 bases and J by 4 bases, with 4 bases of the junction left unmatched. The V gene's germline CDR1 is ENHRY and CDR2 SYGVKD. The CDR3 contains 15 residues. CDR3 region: CAIGTSGGFADTQYF. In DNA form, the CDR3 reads TGTGCCATCGGGACTAGCGGGGGGTTTGCAGATACGCAGTATTTT.

This CDR3 is CASSREPYHSQETQYF. CDR3 bases: TGTGCCAGCAGTAGAGAACCCTACCACAGCCAAGAGACCCAGTACTTC. The chain links TRBV12-3 or TRBV12-4 to TRBJ2-5; no firm D call. V was trimmed by 5 bases and J by 1 base, leaving 17 bases between them. This CDR3 region has 16 residues.

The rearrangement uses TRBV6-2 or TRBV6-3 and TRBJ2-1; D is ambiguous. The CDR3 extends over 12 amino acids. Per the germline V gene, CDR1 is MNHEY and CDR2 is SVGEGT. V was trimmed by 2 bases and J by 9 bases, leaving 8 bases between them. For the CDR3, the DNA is TGTGCCAGCAGTTACGCGGTGGGTGAGCAGTTCTTC. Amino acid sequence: CASSYAVGEQFF.

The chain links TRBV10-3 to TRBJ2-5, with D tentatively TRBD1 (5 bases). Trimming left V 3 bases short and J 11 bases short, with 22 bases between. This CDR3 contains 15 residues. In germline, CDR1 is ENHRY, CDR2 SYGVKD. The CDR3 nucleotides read TGTGCCATCAGTGAACGACAGCAAAGTCACAATGAGCAGTACTTC. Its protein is CAISERQQSHNEQYF.

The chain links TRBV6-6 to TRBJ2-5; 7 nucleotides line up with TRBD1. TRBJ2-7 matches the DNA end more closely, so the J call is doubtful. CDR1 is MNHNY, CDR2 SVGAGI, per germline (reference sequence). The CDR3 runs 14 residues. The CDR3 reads CASSYGTGVFEQYF. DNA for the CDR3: TGTGCCAGCAGTTACGGCACAGGGGTTTTCGAGCAGTACTTC.

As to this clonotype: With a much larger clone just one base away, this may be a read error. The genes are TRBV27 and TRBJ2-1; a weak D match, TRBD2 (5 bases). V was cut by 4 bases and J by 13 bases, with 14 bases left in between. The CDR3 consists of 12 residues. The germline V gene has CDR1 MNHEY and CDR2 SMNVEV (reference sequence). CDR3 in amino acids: CASSSPGETQFF. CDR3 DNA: TGTGCCAGCAGTTCCCCCGGGGAGACCCAGTTCTTC.